This T cell receptor beta chain was observed in a study of blood T cell repertoires in COVID-19. The wider study: The analysed material was cDNA or gDNA that came from T cells, B-cell-depleted T cells, or PBMCs.

The method was immunoSEQ multiplex PCR; TCRdb's version includes in-frame clones alone and lacks a portion of them. The data show approximately 50,000 clones, roughly 85% seen once. J lost 7 bases, V lost 6 bases, and 10 bases had no gene match. Germline assignment: CDR1 MNHNY and CDR2 SVGAGI (reference sequence). This CDR3 has 15 amino acids. The sequence came from a man between 65 and 80 years old with acute or convalescent COVID-19. The gene calls are TRBV6-6 and TRBJ1-5; 9 bases align to TRBD1. Sequenced material: peripheral blood. CDR3 coding DNA: TGTGCCAGCAGCCGGACAGGGGCTCGGGGGCAGCCCCAGCATTTT. Amino acids: CASSRTGARGQPQHF.